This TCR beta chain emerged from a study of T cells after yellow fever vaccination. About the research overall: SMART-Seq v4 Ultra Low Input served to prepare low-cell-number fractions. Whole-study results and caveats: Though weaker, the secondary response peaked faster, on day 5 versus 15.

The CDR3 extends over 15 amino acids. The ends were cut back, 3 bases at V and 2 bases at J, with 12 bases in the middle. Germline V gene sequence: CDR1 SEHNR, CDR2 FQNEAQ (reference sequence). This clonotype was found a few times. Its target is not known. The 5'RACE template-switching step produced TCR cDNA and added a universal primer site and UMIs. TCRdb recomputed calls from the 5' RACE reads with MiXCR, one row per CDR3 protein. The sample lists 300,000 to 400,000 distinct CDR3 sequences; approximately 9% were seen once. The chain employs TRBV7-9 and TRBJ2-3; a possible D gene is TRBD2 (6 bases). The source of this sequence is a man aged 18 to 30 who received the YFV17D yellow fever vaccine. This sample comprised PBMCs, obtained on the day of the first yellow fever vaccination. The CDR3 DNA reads TGTGCCAGCAGCTTCGGGACTTTGATCACAGATACGCAGTATTTT. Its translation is CASSFGTLITDTQYF.